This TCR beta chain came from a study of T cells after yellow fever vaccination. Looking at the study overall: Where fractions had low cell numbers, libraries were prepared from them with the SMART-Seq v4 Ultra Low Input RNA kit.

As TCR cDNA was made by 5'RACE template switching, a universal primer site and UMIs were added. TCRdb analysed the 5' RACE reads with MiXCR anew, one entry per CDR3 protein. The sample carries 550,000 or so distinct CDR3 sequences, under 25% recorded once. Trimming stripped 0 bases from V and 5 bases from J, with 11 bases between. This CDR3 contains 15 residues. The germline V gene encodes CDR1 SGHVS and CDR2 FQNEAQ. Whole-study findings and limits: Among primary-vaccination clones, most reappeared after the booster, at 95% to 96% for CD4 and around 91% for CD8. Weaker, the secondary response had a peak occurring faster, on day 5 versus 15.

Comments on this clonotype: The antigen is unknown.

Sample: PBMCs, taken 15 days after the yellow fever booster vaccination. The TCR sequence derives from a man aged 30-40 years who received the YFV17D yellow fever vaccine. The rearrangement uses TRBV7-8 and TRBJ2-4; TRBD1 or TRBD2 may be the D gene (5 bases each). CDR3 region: CASSLAPGRENIQYF. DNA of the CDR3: TGTGCCAGCAGCTTAGCGCCAGGGAGAGAAAACATTCAGTACTTC.